This TCR beta chain was identified in a study of Graves' ophthalmopathy and Graves' hyperthyroidism. General observations from the study: A 13-signature model separated ophthalmopathy from stable hyperthyroidism, roughly 85% sensitivity, around 79% specificity.

This clonotype showed up many times. Its antigen is currently unknown. The authors enrolled newly diagnosed hyperthyroidism patients aged 18 to 65 with under 2 months' duration. Investigators amplified TCR beta CDR3 regions from RNA transcripts. Second-round multiplex PCR came after a first-round RT-PCR that employed HTBI primers. TCRdb re-analysed the multiplex PCR reads in MiXCR, keeping a single row per CDR3 protein. The table records 350,000 to 400,000 distinct CDR3 sequences, 15% of them present only once. Germline V CDR1 and CDR2: MDHEN, SYDVKM. The CDR3 covers 13 residues. V gave up 1 base and J gave up 6 bases, with 9 bases separating them.

This chain joins TRBV28 and TRBJ1-1; D call uncertain. The clonotype comes from a woman under 30 with stable Graves' hyperthyroidism. Sequencing was done on a sample of peripheral blood. The DNA for the CDR3 is TGTGCCAGCAGTTTATTGACCCCCTCTGAAGCTTTCTTT. It translates to CASSLLTPSEAFF.